The 3 T cell receptor beta chains in this list originate from one sample, sequenced in a study of blood T cell dynamics during melanoma immunotherapy. Time point specified: pre-treatment baseline. Repertoires were generated with immunoSEQ multiplex PCR, while TCRdb's copy carries only in-frame clones and drops some. The data contain 17,000 or so clones, 83% of them singletons. The specimen was blood, collected from a patient treated with checkpoint blockade. These receptors all stem from a human donor with melanoma.

The rearrangement joins TRBV19 to TRBJ2-2; D is perhaps TRBD2 (6 bases). CDR1 and CDR2 from the germline V gene are LNHDA and SQIVND (reference sequence). The germline V and J ends were trimmed by 4 bases and 8 bases, with 23 bases remaining between them. The CDR3 covers 17 residues. Here the CDR3 reads CASSRIPGSKGPGELFF. The CDR3 nucleotides read TGTGCCAGTAGTAGAATCCCCGGGAGCAAAGGCCCGGGGGAGCTGTTTTTT.

The chain uses TRBV7-2 and TRBJ2-5; D might be TRBD2 (5 bases). CDR3 length equals 13 residues. Deletions cut 5 bases from V and 5 bases from J, with 12 bases between. Germline CDR1 and CDR2: SGHTA and FQGNSA. CDR3 protein: CASSRGLLETQYF. The CDR3 DNA sequence: TGTGCCAGCAGCCGGGGTCTTTTGGAGACCCAGTACTTC.

V and J are TRBV9 and TRBJ2-1; D ambiguous. The CDR3 spans 13 residues. V was pared by 4 bases and J by 3 bases, with 8 bases between. The germline gives CDR1 SGDLS, CDR2 YYNGEE. The CDR3 sequence: CASSLRIYNEQFF. CDR3 nucleotides: TGTGCCAGCAGCCTTCGCATCTACAATGAGCAGTTCTTC.